The 20 T cell receptor beta chains in this list originate from one sample, sequenced in a study of blood T cell repertoires in COVID-19. Produced via immunoSEQ multiplex PCR; TCRdb's table is partial and in-frame only. The sample lists tens of thousands of clones; 91% were seen once. The sequenced material came from peripheral blood. The receptor set was obtained from a woman aged 45-65 years in a cohort sampled during active COVID-19.

The chain uses TRBV5-8 and TRBJ1-4, with 8 bases matching TRBD1. The CDR3 runs to 16 residues. Trimming took 0 bases from V and 9 from J; bases not matched to a gene: 10. Germline V gene data show CDR1 as SGHTS and CDR2 as YDEGEE. The CDR3 here is CASSLAPQGALKKLFF. The CDR3 coding sequence is TGTGCCAGCAGCTTGGCCCCCCAGGGGGCGTTGAAAAAACTGTTTTTT.

V is TRBV5-6 and J is TRBJ2-2, with D tentatively TRBD1 (5 bases). With 2 bases removed from V and 4 bases from J, the gap between germline ends came to 12 bases. The CDR3 runs 15 residues. The germline CDR1 and CDR2 sequences are SGHDT and YYEEEE. The CDR3 bases are TGTGCCAGCAGCTTTTTGGGGCGATTCACCGGGGAGCTGTTTTTT. Translated, it gives CASSFLGRFTGELFF.

This chain connects TRBV6-5 to TRBJ2-7; 13 bases are a match to TRBD2. Germline V gives CDR1 MNHEY, CDR2 SVGAGI. CDR3 size: 14 residues. V shed 8 bases and J 2 bases; nucleotides not matched to a gene: 3. This CDR3 reads CASALAGGAYEQYF. The DNA of the CDR3 is TGTGCCAGCGCACTAGCGGGGGGGGCCTACGAGCAGTACTTC.

The chain couples TRBV7-9 to TRBJ1-1; D gene ambiguous. Trimming removed 1 base from V and 1 base from J, with 7 bases in between. The CDR3 has 14 residues. CDR1 is SEHNR, CDR2 FQNEAQ, per germline (reference sequence). Written as DNA, the CDR3 is TGTGCCAGCAGCTTAGATGAGGGGAACACTGAAGCTTTCTTT. Its translation is CASSLDEGNTEAFF.

This chain joins TRBV6-1 and TRBJ2-7; 12 bases align to TRBD1. Germline V gene data show CDR1 as MNHNS and CDR2 as SASEGT. This CDR3 is built from 16 residues. V shed 4 bases, J shed 6 bases, and the junction held 10 bases outside the gene matches. The CDR3 region has the DNA TGTGCCAGCAGTGCAACCCGGGGACAGGGGGCGATCGAGCAGTACTTC. It is translated as CASSATRGQGAIEQYF.

This clone was counted between two and nine times. V and J are TRBV11-3 and TRBJ2-1; D may be TRBD1 (5 bases). The V gene lost 1 base and the J gene lost 0 bases, with 7 bases spanning the gap. The length of the CDR3 is 15 residues. Germline CDR1 reads SGHNT; CDR2 reads YENEEA. CDR3 sequence: CASSLGGSSYNEQFF. The CDR3 DNA reads TGTGCCAGCAGCTTAGGGGGCTCCTCCTACAATGAGCAGTTCTTC.

V and J are TRBV19 and TRBJ2-1; 13 nucleotides align to TRBD2. Germline assignment: CDR1 LNHDA and CDR2 SQIVND (reference sequence). V lost 10 bases, J lost 7 bases, and 10 bases stayed unmatched. The CDR3 is 15 residues long. The CDR3 loop reads CATSLLAGGRNEQFF. For the CDR3, the DNA is TGTGCCACCTCGTTACTAGCGGGGGGGCGAAATGAGCAGTTCTTC.

The rearrangement links TRBV7-2 to TRBJ2-5; 7 bases agree with TRBD2. Germline V gene data show CDR1 as SGHTA and CDR2 as FQGNSA. The CDR3 extends over 17 amino acids. Germline trimming cut 5 bases from V and 3 bases from J; bases unmatched to any gene: 15. As DNA, the CDR3 is TGTGCCAGCAGCATTTACCCTGGGGGGGGTGGTGAAGAGACCCAGTACTTC. Translation: CASSIYPGGGGEETQYF.

The gene calls are TRBV6-2 or TRBV6-3 and TRBJ2-7; 11 bases fit TRBD1. The CDR3 extends over 19 amino acids. Per germline, CDR1 MNHEY and CDR2 SVGEGT. V lost 0 bases to trimming and J lost 3 bases; unmatched junction nucleotides: 13. This chain's CDR3 is CASSYSIGRGTGGNYEQYF. The CDR3 DNA is TGTGCCAGCAGTTACTCGATCGGCCGAGGGACAGGGGGGAACTACGAGCAGTACTTC.

The V call is TRBV19, the J call TRBJ1-5; TRBD1 matches 10 bases. The CDR3 spans 17 residues. Germline CDR1 LNHDA, CDR2 SQIVND (reference sequence). Trimming at V came to 6 bases and at J to 2 bases, leaving 10 bases not matched to a gene. CDR3: CASRRQTGGAGNQPQHF. The CDR3 DNA follows: TGTGCCAGTAGGAGGCAGACAGGGGGCGCGGGCAATCAGCCCCAGCATTTT.

CDR3 in amino acids: CASTLPRLANYIYEQYF. CDR3 nucleotide sequence: TGCGCCAGCACTTTACCCCGACTAGCGAATTACATTTACGAGCAGTACTTC. This chain links TRBV23-1 with TRBJ2-7; 8 nucleotides align to TRBD2. TRBV23-1 is sorted into the ORF group, with uncertain function. This CDR3 is built from 17 residues. Losses at the gene ends were 7 bases for V and 4 bases for J; bases not matched to a gene: 18.

This clone was seen more than once but under ten times. The chain combines TRBV24-1 with TRBJ1-1; D perhaps matches TRBD1 (5 bases). Trimming left V 6 bases short and J 1 base short, with 8 bases between. There are 13 residues in the CDR3. Per germline, CDR1 KGHDR and CDR2 SFDVKD. Written as DNA, the CDR3 is TGTGCCACCAGTCCCGGACAGAACACTGAAGCTTTCTTT. Translated: CATSPGQNTEAFF.

This clone occurred once. This chain connects TRBV5-1 to TRBJ1-1; unclear D gene. The CDR3 sequence is 15 residues long. The germline V gene has CDR1 SGHRS and CDR2 YFSETQ. V shed 5 bases and J shed 0 bases, with 14 bases lying between them. The DNA for the CDR3 is TGCGCCAGCAGTCCTATGGTCCCCTTGAACACTGAAGCTTTCTTT. Its translation is CASSPMVPLNTEAFF.

The rearrangement joins TRBV5-1 to TRBJ2-7; D is possibly TRBD1 (5 bases). The V gene's germline CDR1 is SGHRS and CDR2 YFSETQ. Deletions cut 2 bases from V and 0 bases from J, with 12 bases between. The CDR3 contains 15 residues. The CDR3 reads CASSLIGVNSYEQYF. CDR3 sequence (DNA): TGCGCCAGCAGCTTAATAGGGGTCAACTCCTACGAGCAGTACTTC.

The rearrangement joins TRBV5-1 to TRBJ1-4, with TRBD1 identical over 8 bases. The CDR3 is 14 residues long. Per the germline V gene, CDR1 is SGHRS and CDR2 is YFSETQ. The J segment lost 6 bases and the V segment lost 4 bases, leaving 5 bases of the junction unmatched. In DNA, the CDR3 is TGCGCCAGCAGCGATACAGGGGGAGATGAAAAACTGTTTTTT. This sequence encodes CASSDTGGDEKLFF.

The CDR3 loop reads CASSLGLAAQETQYF. CDR3 DNA sequence: TGTGCCAGCAGCTTGGGGCTAGCGGCTCAAGAGACCCAGTACTTC. J is TRBJ2-5 and V is TRBV5-8; 7 bases align to TRBD2. V lost 0 bases to trimming and J lost 2 bases; unmatched junction nucleotides: 4. The V gene's germline CDR1 is SGHTS and CDR2 YDEGEE. The CDR3 length is 15 residues.

The chain recombines TRBV19 with TRBJ1-2; D gene uncertain. Per the germline V gene, CDR1 is LNHDA and CDR2 is SQIVND (reference sequence). The V gene lost 3 bases and the J gene lost 5 bases, with 13 bases spanning the gap. This CDR3 has 14 residues. CDR3 nucleotide sequence: TGTGCCAGTAGTATTCGGGGTAACCAATATGGCTACACCTTC. Encoded protein: CASSIRGNQYGYTF.

V gene TRBV5-1 combines with J gene TRBJ2-3; TRBD1 matches 8 bases. The ends lost 5 bases at V and 2 bases at J; junction bases unmatched: 7. CDR3 length: 15 residues. CDR1 SGHRS and CDR2 YFSETQ come from the germline V gene. CDR3 DNA sequence: TGCGCCAGCAGGGACAGGGATGGGACCACAGATACGCAGTATTTT. This sequence encodes CASRDRDGTTDTQYF.

The chain combines TRBV7-2 with TRBJ2-2, with 8 nucleotides matching TRBD1. Germline V CDR1 and CDR2: SGHTA, FQGNSA. The V gene end was trimmed by 3 bases and the J gene end by 6 bases; junction bases not matched to a gene: 0. This CDR3 contains 13 residues. The CDR3 here is CASSLTGAGELFF. Written as DNA, the CDR3 is TGTGCCAGCAGCTTGACAGGGGCCGGGGAGCTGTTTTTT.

The chain has TRBV19 and TRBJ2-7, with D unresolved. Trimming left V 0 bases short and J 6 bases short, with 15 bases between. The germline CDR1 and CDR2 sequences are LNHDA and SQIVND (reference sequence). The CDR3 is 15 residues long. The chain's CDR3 is CASSIDGLAAAEQYF. For the CDR3, the DNA is TGTGCCAGTAGTATAGATGGCCTGGCTGCGGCCGAGCAGTACTTC.